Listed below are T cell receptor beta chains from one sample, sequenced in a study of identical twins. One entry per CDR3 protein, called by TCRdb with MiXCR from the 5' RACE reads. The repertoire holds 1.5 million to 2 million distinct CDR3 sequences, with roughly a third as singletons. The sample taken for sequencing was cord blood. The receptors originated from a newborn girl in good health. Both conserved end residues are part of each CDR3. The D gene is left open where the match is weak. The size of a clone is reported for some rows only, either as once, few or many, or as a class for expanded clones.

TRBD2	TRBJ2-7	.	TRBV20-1	CSASKIAGGSYEQYF	TGCAGTGCTAGTAAAATAGCGGGCGGGTCCTACGAGCAGTACTTC
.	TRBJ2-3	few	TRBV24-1	CATSIGGTDTQYF	TGTGCCACCAGTATCGGAGGCACAGATACGCAGTATTTT
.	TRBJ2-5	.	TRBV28	CASGLSGQEAQYF	TGTGCCAGCGGCCTGTCGGGTCAAGAGGCCCAGTACTTC
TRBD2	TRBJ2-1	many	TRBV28	CASRLAGGFNEQFF	TGTGCCAGCAGGCTAGCGGGAGGATTCAATGAGCAGTTCTTC
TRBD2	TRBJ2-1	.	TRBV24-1	CATSDLGTSGRWKQFF	TGTGCCACCAGTGATTTGGGGACTAGCGGGAGGTGGAAGCAGTTCTTC
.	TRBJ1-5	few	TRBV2	CASSEGEGMEPQHF	TGTGCCAGCAGTGAAGGGGAGGGTATGGAGCCCCAGCATTTT
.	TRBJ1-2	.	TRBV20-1	CSASGQGNGYTF	TGCAGTGCTAGTGGGCAGGGGAATGGCTACACCTTC
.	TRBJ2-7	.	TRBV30	CAWSVVGPLAYEQYF	TGTGCCTGGAGTGTGGTGGGGCCACTCGCCTACGAGCAGTACTTC
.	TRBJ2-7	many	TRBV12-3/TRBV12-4	CASSLEAYEQYF	TGTGCCAGCAGCTTAGAGGCCTACGAGCAGTACTTC
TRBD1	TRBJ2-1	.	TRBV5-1	CASSLLTGAMKNNEQFF	TGCGCCAGCAGCTTGTTAACAGGGGCTATGAAAAACAATGAGCAGTTCTTC
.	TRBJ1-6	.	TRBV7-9	CASSLGLENSPLHF	TGTGCCAGCAGCTTAGGCCTTGAAAATTCACCCCTCCACTTT
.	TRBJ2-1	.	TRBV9	CASSDGPHDEQFF	TGTGCCAGCAGCGACGGGCCTCACGATGAGCAGTTCTTC
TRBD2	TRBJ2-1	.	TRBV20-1	CSARRPSIAGRYNERFF	TGCAGTGCTCGCCGCCCCTCTATAGCGGGCCGCTACAATGAGCGGTTCTTC
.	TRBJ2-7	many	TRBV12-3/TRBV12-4	CASSPRGLLSYEQYF	TGTGCCAGCAGTCCGAGGGGACTGCTATCCTACGAGCAGTACTTC
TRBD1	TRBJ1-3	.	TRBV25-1	CASTGQGTRGSTIYF	TGTGCCAGCACTGGACAGGGCACAAGAGGTAGCACCATATATTTT
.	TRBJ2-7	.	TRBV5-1	CASSLEGQTNTYEQYF	TGCGCCAGCAGCTTGGAGGGGCAAACGAATACGTACGAGCAGTACTTC
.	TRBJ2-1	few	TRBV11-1	CASSLAVSEQFF	TGTGCCAGCAGCTTAGCGGTCAGTGAGCAGTTCTTC
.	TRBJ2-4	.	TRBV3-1	CASSTRAGGKEIQYF	TGTGCCAGCAGCACTCGAGCGGGCGGAAAAGAGATCCAGTACTTC
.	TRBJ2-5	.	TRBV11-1	CASSLGRTTWEQYF	TGTGCCAGCAGCTTAGGAAGGACCACTTGGGAGCAGTACTTC
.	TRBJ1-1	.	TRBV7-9	CASNFGVRGREAFF	TGTGCCAGCAACTTTGGGGTGCGGGGGCGCGAAGCTTTCTTT
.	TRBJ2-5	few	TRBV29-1	CSVTGGDWETQYF	TGCAGCGTTACAGGGGGGGACTGGGAGACCCAGTACTTC
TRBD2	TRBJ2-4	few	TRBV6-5	CASSISGRNIQYF	TGTGCCAGCAGCATTAGCGGGAGGAACATTCAGTACTTC
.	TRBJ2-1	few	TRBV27	CASSLDLALDPNDEQFF	TGTGCCAGCAGTTTAGACTTGGCCCTCGATCCGAATGATGAGCAGTTCTTC
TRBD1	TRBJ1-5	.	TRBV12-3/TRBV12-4	CASSPKLPGQGTISPSINQSQHF	TGTGCCAGCAGTCCCAAACTACCGGGACAGGGAACAATCAGCCCCAGCATTAATCAGTCCCAGCATTTT
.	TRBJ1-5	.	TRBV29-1	CSVQGKNQPQHF	TGCAGCGTTCAGGGAAAAAACCAGCCCCAGCATTTT
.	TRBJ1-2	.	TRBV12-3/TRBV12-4	CASSFRQPGNYGYTF	TGTGCCAGCAGTTTTCGGCAGCCAGGGAACTATGGCTACACCTTC
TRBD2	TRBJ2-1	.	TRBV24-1	CATSSGRTSYNEQFF	TGTGCCACCAGTAGCGGGAGGACCTCCTACAATGAGCAGTTCTTC
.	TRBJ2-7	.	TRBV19	CASSITREGEQYF	TGTGCCAGTAGTATCACCAGGGAAGGCGAGCAGTACTTC
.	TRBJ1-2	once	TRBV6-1	CASSEGYRDTNYGYTF	TGTGCCAGCAGTGAAGGTTACCGGGACACCAACTATGGCTACACCTTC
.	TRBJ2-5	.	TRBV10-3	CAIGGQGKNEQYF	TGTGCCATCGGGGGGCAGGGCAAGAATGAGCAGTACTTC
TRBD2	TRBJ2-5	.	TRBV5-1	CASSLAIGGAYNEQYF	TGCGCCAGCAGCTTGGCAATCGGGGGGGCGTACAATGAGCAGTACTTC
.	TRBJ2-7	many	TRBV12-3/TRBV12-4	CASSQTTRNEQYF	TGTGCCAGCAGTCAAACGACTAGAAACGAGCAGTACTTC
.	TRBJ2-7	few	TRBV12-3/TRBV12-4	CASGQQGWDYEQYF	TGTGCCAGCGGTCAACAGGGTTGGGACTACGAGCAGTACTTC